The present entry profiles one T cell receptor beta chain with its context. It has no known antigen specificity. No qualities accompany the bases; no much larger clone lies one base away. Library prep was done by PCR. TCRdb records HiSeq X Ten as the sequencer. In TCRdb, the public reads were trimmed at Q25 with fastp and aligned with MiXCR, with productive beta chains retained. Every entry covers one CDR3 protein and lists the most common genes and DNA from its rows. This sample comprises a few thousand distinct CDR3 sequences, 55% to 60% of them detected only once. Around 21% of the sample goes to the ten largest clones. This sample is drawn from a study of CD4 and CD8 cells across lung adenocarcinoma regions (dated by TCRdb to the late 2010s). With regard to the full study: To look at intratumor heterogeneity in the T cell receptor repertoire, the study compared tumor centers against tumor margins.

The donors were patients who had localized lung adenocarcinoma, which is a subtype of non-small cell lung cancer. These samples came from the margins of localized lung adenocarcinomas. For TCR repertoire analysis, CD4+ T cells taken from tumor tissue were profiled apart from CD8+ T cells. Sequencing was performed on CD4+ T cells from the margin of a lung tumor. The sample's cell subset or site label is to be understood as: tumor margin region. This TCR derives from a female donor with lung adenocarcinoma. The CD4 and CD8 labels of this study may be unreliable.

The sequenced DNA: TGTGCCAGCAGTCCAAGTACAGGGGGGACCCAGTACTTC. Its translation is CASSPSTGGTQYF. The chain was built from TRBV6-1 and TRBJ2-1; TRBD1 agrees with 8 junctional bases. The last part of the DNA fits TRBJ2-5 better; the J call may be wrong. CDR1 and CDR2, looked up from the germline V gene, are MNHNS and SASEGT. Spanning cysteine to phenylalanine, the CDR3 consists of 13 amino acids. The CDR3 DNA has 39 bases and is translated from base 1.